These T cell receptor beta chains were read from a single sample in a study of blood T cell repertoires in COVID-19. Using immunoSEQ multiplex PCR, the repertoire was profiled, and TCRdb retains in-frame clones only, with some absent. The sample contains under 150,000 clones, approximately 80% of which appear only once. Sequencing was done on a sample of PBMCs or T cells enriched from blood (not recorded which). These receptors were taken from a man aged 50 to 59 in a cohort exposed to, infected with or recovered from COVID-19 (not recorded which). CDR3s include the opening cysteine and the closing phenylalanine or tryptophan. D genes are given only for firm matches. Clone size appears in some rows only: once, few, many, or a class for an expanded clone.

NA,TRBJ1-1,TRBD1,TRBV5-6,CAGGQGMNTEAFF,TGTGCCGGAGGACAGGGAATGAACACTGAAGCTTTCTTT
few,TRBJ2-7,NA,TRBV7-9,CASSPPMAEPPYEQYF,TGTGCCAGCAGTCCCCCGATGGCGGAACCCCCCTACGAGCAGTACTTC
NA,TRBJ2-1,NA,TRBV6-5,CASSYSGTSPGHEQFF,TGTGCCAGCAGTTACTCGGGTACTAGTCCGGGTCATGAGCAGTTCTTC
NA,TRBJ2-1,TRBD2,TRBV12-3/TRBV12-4,CASSLREFLFF,TGTGCCAGCAGTTTGCGGGAGTTTCTGTTCTTC
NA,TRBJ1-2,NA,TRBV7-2,CASSSTPGIRYGYTF,TGTGCCAGCAGCTCGACCCCAGGTATTCGCTATGGCTACACCTTC
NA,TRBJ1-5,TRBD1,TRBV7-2,CASSLSTGGNQPQHF,TGTGCCAGCAGCTTGAGTACAGGGGGAAATCAGCCCCAGCATTTT
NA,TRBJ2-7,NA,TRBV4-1,CASSLGPDSYEQYF,TGCGCCAGCAGCCTTGGGCCGGACTCCTACGAGCAGTACTTC
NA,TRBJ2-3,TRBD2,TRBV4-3,CASSQDLATSGTDTQYF,TGCGCCAGCAGCCAAGATCTGGCGACTAGCGGCACAGATACGCAGTATTTT
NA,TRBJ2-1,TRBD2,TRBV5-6,CASSLPGLAGNEQFF,TGTGCCAGCAGCTTGCCGGGACTAGCGGGTAATGAGCAGTTCTTC
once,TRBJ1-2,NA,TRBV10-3,CAISERNYGYTF,TGTGCCATCAGTGAGCGTAACTATGGCTACACCTTC
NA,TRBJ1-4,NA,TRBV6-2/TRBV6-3,CASSFGTIRGEKLFF,TGTGCCAGCAGTTTTGGGACTATTCGTGGGGAAAAACTGTTTTTT
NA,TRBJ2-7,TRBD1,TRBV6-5,CASTGQGITYEQYF,TGTGCCAGTACTGGACAGGGGATAACCTACGAGCAGTACTTC
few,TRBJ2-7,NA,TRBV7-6,CASSLAGYYEQYF,TGTGCCAGCAGCTTGGCAGGTTACTACGAGCAGTACTTC
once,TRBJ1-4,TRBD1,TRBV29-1,CSGTGVDEKLFF,TGCAGCGGTACAGGGGTGGATGAAAAACTGTTTTTT
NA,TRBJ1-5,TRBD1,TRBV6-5,CASTDGQGLNQPQHF,TGTGCCAGCACCGACGGACAGGGCCTCAATCAGCCCCAGCATTTT
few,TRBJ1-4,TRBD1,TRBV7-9,CASSSGTGGEKLFF,TGTGCCAGCAGCTCAGGGACAGGGGGTGAAAAACTGTTTTTT
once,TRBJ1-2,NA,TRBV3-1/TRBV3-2,CASSQRGGYTF,TGTGCCAGCAGCCAACGAGGGGGCTACACCTTC
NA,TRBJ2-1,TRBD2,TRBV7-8,CASSLGLAGLNEQFF,TGTGCCAGCAGCTTAGGGCTAGCGGGGCTCAATGAGCAGTTCTTC
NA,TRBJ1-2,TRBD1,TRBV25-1,CASGQGDGYTF,TGTGCCAGCGGACAGGGGGATGGCTACACCTTC
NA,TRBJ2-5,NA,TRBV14,CASSQGDLGETQYF,TGTGCCAGCAGCCAAGGGGACTTAGGAGAGACCCAGTACTTC
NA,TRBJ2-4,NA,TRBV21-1,CASSKTRRERENIQYF,TGTGCCAGCAGCAAAACAAGGCGGGAGAGAGAAAACATTCAGTACTTC
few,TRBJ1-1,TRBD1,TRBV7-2,CASSLSATGTAYEAFF,TGTGCCAGCAGCTTGAGCGCCACCGGGACAGCCTATGAAGCTTTCTTT
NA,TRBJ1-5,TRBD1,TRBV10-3,CAISEGHRGGQPQHF,TGTGCCATCAGTGAAGGCCACAGGGGTGGTCAGCCCCAGCATTTT
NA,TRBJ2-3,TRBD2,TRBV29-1,CSVEDLASGGAVGTDTQYF,TGCAGCGTTGAAGATCTGGCTAGCGGGGGGGCGGTCGGCACAGATACGCAGTATTTT
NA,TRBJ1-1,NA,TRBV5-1,CASSKQGSYTEAFF,TGCGCCAGCAGCAAACAGGGTTCGTACACTGAAGCTTTCTTT
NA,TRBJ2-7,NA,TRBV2,CASLTAYEQYF,TGTGCCAGCTTAACGGCCTACGAGCAGTACTTC
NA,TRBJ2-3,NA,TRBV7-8,CASSPGTDTQYF,TGTGCCAGCAGCCCCGGCACAGATACGCAGTATTTT
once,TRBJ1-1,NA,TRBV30,CAWSPVNTEAFF,TGTGCCTGGAGTCCGGTGAACACTGAAGCTTTCTTT
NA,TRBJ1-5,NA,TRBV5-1,CASSLAGGVRQPQHF,TGCGCCAGCAGCTTGGCCGGGGGGGTTCGACAGCCCCAGCATTTT
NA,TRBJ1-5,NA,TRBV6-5,CASREDGRRGPQHF,TGTGCCAGCAGAGAGGACGGGAGACGAGGGCCCCAGCATTTT
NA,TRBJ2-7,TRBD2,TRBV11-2,CASSPLAGVGEQYF,TGTGCCAGCAGCCCCCTAGCGGGGGTAGGGGAGCAGTACTTC
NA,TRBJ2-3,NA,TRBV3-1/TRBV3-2,CASSQDERGSTDTQYF,TGTGCCAGCAGCCAAGATGAACGGGGGAGCACAGATACGCAGTATTTT
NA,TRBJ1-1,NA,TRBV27,CASSFSPNTEAFF,TGTGCCAGCAGTTTCTCCCCGAACACTGAAGCTTTCTTT
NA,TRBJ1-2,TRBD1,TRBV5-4,CATTTGTNYGYTF,TGTGCCACCACGACAGGGACAAACTATGGCTACACCTTC
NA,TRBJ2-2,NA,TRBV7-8,CASSPSEGGNTGELFF,TGTGCCAGCAGCCCGTCCGAAGGCGGGAACACCGGGGAGCTGTTTTTT
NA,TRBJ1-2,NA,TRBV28,CASSRGHPSHYGYTF,TGTGCCAGCAGCAGGGGACACCCATCCCACTATGGCTACACCTTC
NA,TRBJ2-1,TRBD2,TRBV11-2,CASSFLAGGPSNEQFF,TGTGCCAGCAGCTTTCTAGCGGGAGGGCCCAGCAATGAGCAGTTCTTC
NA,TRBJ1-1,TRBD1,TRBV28,CASSLQGAGTEAFF,TGTGCCAGCAGTTTACAGGGGGCGGGCACTGAAGCTTTCTTT
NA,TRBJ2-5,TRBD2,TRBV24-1,CATSDPSGDLQETQYF,TGTGCCACCAGTGACCCTAGCGGGGACTTACAAGAGACCCAGTACTTC
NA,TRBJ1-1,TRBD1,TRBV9,CASSPRTGNTEAFF,TGTGCCAGCAGCCCTCGGACAGGGAACACTGAAGCTTTCTTT
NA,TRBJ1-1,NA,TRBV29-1,CSVDGGNTEAFF,TGCAGCGTTGATGGCGGGAACACTGAAGCTTTCTTT
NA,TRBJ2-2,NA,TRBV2,CASRKGRAGTNTGELFF,TGTGCCAGCAGGAAGGGACGGGCGGGAACGAACACCGGGGAGCTGTTTTTT
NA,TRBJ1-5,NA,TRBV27,CASSLSGGSNQPQHF,TGTGCCAGCAGTTTAAGCGGAGGTAGCAATCAGCCCCAGCATTTT
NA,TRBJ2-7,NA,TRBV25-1,CASRGTGTTYEQYF,TGTGCCAGCAGAGGAACAGGCACAACCTACGAGCAGTACTTC
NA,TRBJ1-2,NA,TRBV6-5,CASSRTRDYGYTF,TGTGCCAGCAGCCGCACCCGGGACTATGGCTACACCTTC
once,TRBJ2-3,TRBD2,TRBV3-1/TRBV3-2,CASSQASSGGTDTQYF,TGTGCCAGCAGCCAAGCGTCTAGCGGGGGCACAGATACGCAGTATTTT
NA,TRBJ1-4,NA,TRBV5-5,CASSLNPNEEKLFF,TGTGCCAGCAGCTTGAATCCCAACGAGGAAAAACTGTTTTTT
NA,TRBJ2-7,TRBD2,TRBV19,CASSAGLAVNYEQYF,TGTGCCAGTAGTGCCGGACTAGCGGTGAACTACGAGCAGTACTTC
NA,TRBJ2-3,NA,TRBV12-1,CASSSNRDYSYTDTQYF,TGTGCCAGCAGCTCCAACCGGGACTACTCCTACACAGATACGCAGTATTTT
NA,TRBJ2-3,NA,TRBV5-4,CASSPTSTDTQYF,TGTGCCAGCAGCCCCACTAGCACAGATACGCAGTATTTT
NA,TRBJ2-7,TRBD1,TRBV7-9,CASSHPLDRDGGEQYF,TGTGCCAGCAGCCACCCCTTGGACAGGGACGGTGGGGAGCAGTACTTC